The 25 T cell receptor beta chains below all came from one sample that was sequenced in a study of T cell changes during pregnancy in multiple sclerosis. Assay used: immunoSEQ multiplex PCR; TCRdb lists only in-frame clones, some missing. The sample has more than 60,000 clones; more than 85% are singletons. Sequences were derived from CD4+ T cells from peripheral blood mononuclear cells, sampled in the third trimester of pregnancy. Receptors were obtained from a female donor in good health, enrolled as a control in a pregnancy study.

This chain uses TRBV5-4 with TRBJ2-5, with D unclear. Germline CDR1 is SGHNT and CDR2 is YYREEE (reference sequence). The V end lost 0 bases, the J end lost 3 bases, and 12 bases lay between the germline ends. The CDR3 runs 15 residues. CDR3 in DNA: TGTGCCAGCAGCTTGGGGGCCCCAAAGGAAGAGACCCAGTACTTC. Protein product: CASSLGAPKEETQYF.

This clone was picked up one time. The V call is TRBV7-8, the J call TRBJ2-2; D is ambiguous. This CDR3 region has 13 residues. Germline V CDR1 and CDR2: SGHVS, FQNEAQ. V was trimmed by 5 bases and J by 4 bases, leaving 8 bases between them. Here the CDR3 reads CASSASVTGELFF. CDR3 in DNA: TGTGCCAGCAGCGCCTCGGTCACCGGGGAGCTGTTTTTT.

The genes are TRBV27 and TRBJ1-2; no firm D call. Germline lookup yields CDR1 MNHEY and CDR2 SMNVEV (reference sequence). V gave up 0 bases and J gave up 8 bases, with 13 bases separating them. The CDR3 runs to 14 residues. CDR3 sequence reads: CASSLSPWGEGYTF. CDR3 sequence (DNA): TGTGCCAGCAGTTTATCGCCGTGGGGAGAGGGCTACACCTTC.

J is TRBJ1-1 and V is TRBV19, with D perhaps matching TRBD1 (6 bases). With 4 bases removed from V and 5 bases from J, the gap between germline ends came to 11 bases. In germline, CDR1 is LNHDA, CDR2 SQIVND (reference sequence). The CDR3 consists of 13 residues. The CDR3 nucleotides read TGTGCCAGTAGTACCTACAGGGAAACTGAAGCTTTCTTT. It codes for CASSTYRETEAFF.

The chain is built from TRBV14 and TRBJ1-2; D may be TRBD1 (6 bases). Germline V lookup: CDR1 SGHDN, CDR2 FVKESK. The CDR3 extends over 15 amino acids. V lost 4 bases to trimming and J lost 4 bases, with 16 bases between them. Here the CDR3 DNA reads TGTGCCAGCAGCCCCGGACAGAATCGTTTCTATGGCTACACCTTC. Translating it yields CASSPGQNRFYGYTF.

The chain links TRBV9 to TRBJ1-1; possibly TRBD1 for D (5 bases). CDR1 and CDR2 (germline): SGDLS, YYNGEE. This CDR3 is 14 amino acids long. Between the trimmed V and J ends, which lost 3 bases and 4 bases, there was a span of 13 bases. The CDR3 is CASSATVQVTEAFF. The CDR3 nucleotides read TGTGCCAGCAGCGCGACAGTCCAGGTCACTGAAGCTTTCTTT.

The rearrangement uses TRBV29-1 and TRBJ1-1; weak D call: TRBD1 (6 bases). V gave up 4 bases and J gave up 2 bases, with 14 bases separating them. The CDR3 length is 14 residues. CDR1 is SQVTM and CDR2 is ANQGSEA in the germline V gene. The CDR3 is CSVVRQALNTEAFF. In DNA form, the CDR3 reads TGCAGCGTTGTCCGACAGGCCCTAAACACTGAAGCTTTCTTT. Full variable domain (rest looked up from reference TRBV29-1 and TRBJ1-1): SAVISQKPSRDICQRGTSLTIQCQVDSQVTMMFWYRQQPGQSLTLIATANQGSEATYESGFVIDKFPISRPNLTFSTLTVSNMSPEDSSIYLCSVVRQALNTEAFFGQGTRLTVV.

The chain links TRBV5-1 to TRBJ2-6; 9 nucleotides match TRBD2. The CDR3 runs 19 residues. Germline V gene data show CDR1 as SGHRS and CDR2 as YFSETQ. The trim removed 0 bases at V and 1 base at J, leaving 8 bases unmatched. The CDR3 sequence: CASSLAGGGAFSGANVLTF. The CDR3, as DNA: TGCGCCAGCAGCTTGGCCGGCGGGGGGGCCTTTTCTGGGGCCAACGTCCTGACTTTC. Drawing the rest from reference TRBV5-1 and TRBJ2-6, the complete variable domain is KAGVTQTPRYLIKTRGQQVTLSCSPISGHRSVSWYQQTPGQGLQFLFEYFSETQRNKGNFPGRFSGRQFSNSRSEMNVSTLELGDSALYLCASSLAGGGAFSGANVLTFGAGSRLTVL.

The V and J genes are TRBV5-1 and TRBJ2-3; D is unclear. V lost 0 bases to trimming and J lost 3 bases, with 8 bases between them. Germline lookup yields CDR1 SGHRS and CDR2 YFSETQ. CDR3 length: 14 amino acids. In nucleotides, the CDR3 is TGCGCCAGCAGCTTGGATCAGAAAACAGATACGCAGTATTTT. Translated, it gives CASSLDQKTDTQYF.

The V call is TRBV6-6, the J call TRBJ1-1; TRBD1 is a possible D gene (6 bases). Germline V CDR1 and CDR2: MNHNY, SVGAGI (reference sequence). Trimming left V 10 bases short and J 4 bases short, with 16 bases between. The CDR3 runs to 13 residues. The CDR3 loop is CAIAPQGGTEAFF. CDR3 nucleotide sequence: TGTGCCATCGCCCCTCAAGGGGGCACTGAAGCTTTCTTT.

The chain has TRBV5-1 and TRBJ1-2; 7 nucleotides line up with TRBD1. After removal of 3 bases from V and 4 bases from J, the junction contained 9 bases not matched to a gene. Germline lookup yields CDR1 SGHRS and CDR2 YFSETQ. The CDR3 loop spans 15 amino acids. CDR3 loop: CASSSKDRSGYGYTF. DNA for the CDR3: TGCGCCAGCAGCTCTAAGGACAGGTCTGGCTATGGCTACACCTTC.

V is TRBV5-4 and J is TRBJ2-2; 9 nucleotides align to TRBD2. Germline CDR1 reads SGHNT; CDR2 reads YYREEE (reference sequence). The J segment lost 6 bases and the V segment lost 4 bases, leaving 19 bases of the junction unmatched. The CDR3 is made up of 19 amino acids. The CDR3 sequence is CASSKGIAGAQYSAGELFF. CDR3 nucleotide sequence: TGTGCCAGCAGCAAGGGAATAGCGGGGGCCCAATATAGCGCCGGGGAGCTGTTTTTT.

The chain uses TRBV15 and TRBJ2-7; 8 nucleotides line up with TRBD1. With 5 bases clipped from V and 1 base from J, the junction kept 10 bases outside the gene matches. The CDR3 has 16 amino acids. Germline V gene sequence: CDR1 LNHNV, CDR2 YYDKDF (reference sequence). This CDR3 is CATSGGSGQVSYEQYF. The CDR3 nucleotides are TGTGCCACCAGCGGGGGGTCGGGACAGGTTTCCTACGAGCAGTACTTC. Together with reference TRBV15 and TRBJ2-7, the CDR3 gives the full variable domain: DAMVIQNPRYQVTQFGKPVTLSCSQTLNHNVMYWYQQKSSQAPKLLFHYYDKDFNNEADTPDNFQSRRPNTSFCFLDIRSPGLGDTAMYLCATSGGSGQVSYEQYFGPGTRLTVT.

The DNA of the CDR3 is TGTGCCAGTACCGGGACAGAAAACAACGAGCAGTACTTC. Its protein is CASTGTENNEQYF. The genes are TRBV10-3 and TRBJ2-7, with 7 bases matching TRBD1. The V gene's germline CDR1 is ENHRY and CDR2 SYGVKD. There are 13 residues in the CDR3. Trimming took 10 bases from V and 5 from J; bases not matched to a gene: 11.

The genes are TRBV28 and TRBJ2-3; 9 bases are a match to TRBD2. The V and J ends lost 5 bases and 3 bases, in that order; junction bases with no gene match: 6. Germline values: CDR1 MDHEN, CDR2 SYDVKM. CDR3 length: 15 amino acids. The CDR3 protein is CASSGGGAGTDTQYF. The CDR3 nucleotides read TGTGCCAGCAGTGGCGGGGGGGCCGGTACAGATACGCAGTATTTT.

Regarding this clone: The same CDR3 arises from other DNA sequences in this sample as well. The gene calls are TRBV30 and TRBJ1-2; no clear D. Trimming took off 3 bases at V and 0 bases at J, with 8 bases between the two ends. The CDR3 runs 13 residues. CDR1 GTSNPN and CDR2 SVGIG come from the germline V gene (reference sequence). DNA for the CDR3: TGTGCCTGGAGCGTGGCTCCTAACTATGGCTACACCTTC. Protein product: CAWSVAPNYGYTF.

This rearrangement joins TRBV25-1 to TRBJ2-7; D perhaps matches TRBD2 (6 bases). CDR3 length: 13 amino acids. Germline V gene sequence: CDR1 MGHDK, CDR2 SYGVNS. The V end was cut by 6 bases, the J end by 6 bases, with 15 bases between. In DNA, the CDR3 is TGTGCCAGCAGGAGAAGCGGGCCCTCCGAGCAGTACTTC. Translation: CASRRSGPSEQYF.

In this sample, this clone turned up once. The chain recombines TRBV5-1 with TRBJ2-3; 12 bases map to TRBD2. Germline CDR1 reads SGHRS; CDR2 reads YFSETQ. This CDR3 has 16 residues. Trimming at V came to 1 base and at J to 7 bases, leaving 7 bases not matched to a gene. CDR3: CASSLNPSGGANTQYF. The CDR3 nucleotides read TGCGCCAGCAGCTTGAACCCTAGCGGGGGGGCGAATACGCAGTATTTT.

The chain uses TRBV5-1 and TRBJ2-5; 12 bases map to TRBD2. With V trimmed by 0 bases and J by 5 bases, 2 bases remained unmatched. The CDR3 sequence is 15 residues long. Germline assignment: CDR1 SGHRS and CDR2 YFSETQ. CDR3 loop: CASSLVLAGGETQYF. CDR3 DNA: TGCGCCAGCAGCTTGGTACTAGCGGGGGGCGAGACCCAGTACTTC. Supplemented by reference TRBV5-1 and TRBJ2-5, the full variable domain reads KAGVTQTPRYLIKTRGQQVTLSCSPISGHRSVSWYQQTPGQGLQFLFEYFSETQRNKGNFPGRFSGRQFSNSRSEMNVSTLELGDSALYLCASSLVLAGGETQYFGPGTRLLVL.

This chain links TRBV5-4 with TRBJ2-5; 8 bases line up with TRBD2. Trimming cost V 0 bases and J 1 base; bases outside gene matches: 5. The CDR3 is 16 residues long. Germline CDR1 is SGHNT and CDR2 is YYREEE (reference sequence). CDR3 bases: TGTGCCAGCAGCTTGGCCGGACTAGCCCGCCAAGAGACCCAGTACTTC. It codes for CASSLAGLARQETQYF.

This clone was found once. This chain uses TRBV10-3 with TRBJ2-1, with 10 bases lining up with TRBD2. Per the germline V gene, CDR1 is ENHRY and CDR2 is SYGVKD. The V gene end was trimmed by 10 bases and the J gene end by 10 bases; junction bases not matched to a gene: 13. The CDR3 extends over 14 amino acids. The CDR3 DNA sequence: TGTGCCACTAACCTAGCGGGGGCCGAGGGGGAGCAGTTCTTC. Its translation is CATNLAGAEGEQFF.

CDR3 DNA: TGCAGCGTTGATCCACAGAACACCGGGGAGCTGTTTTTT. Protein: CSVDPQNTGELFF. The chain uses TRBV29-1 and TRBJ2-2; D not certain. From germline, CDR1 is SQVTM and CDR2 ANQGSEA. V was pared by 3 bases and J by 1 base, with 6 bases between. CDR3 length equals 13 residues.

V is TRBV25-1 and J is TRBJ2-7; 8 nucleotides align to TRBD1. CDR1 and CDR2 from the germline V gene are MGHDK and SYGVNS. The CDR3 is made up of 14 amino acids. The J segment lost 2 bases and the V segment lost 2 bases, leaving 2 bases of the junction unmatched. CDR3 residues: CASSEAGGPYEQYF. The CDR3 coding sequence is TGTGCCAGCAGTGAAGCAGGGGGCCCCTACGAGCAGTACTTC.

This clone was detected once. The chain employs TRBV5-6 and TRBJ1-1; D perhaps matches TRBD1 (5 bases). Germline V gene data show CDR1 as SGHDT and CDR2 as YYEEEE. The length of the CDR3 is 16 residues. The V end lost 0 bases, the J end lost 3 bases, and 15 bases lay between the germline ends. CDR3 residues: CASSLAHRFIDTEAFF. The CDR3 DNA reads TGTGCCAGCAGCTTGGCGCACAGGTTTATTGACACTGAAGCTTTCTTT.

The chain combines TRBV4-1 with TRBJ2-7; D unresolved. From germline, CDR1 is MGHRA and CDR2 YSYEKL. Between the trimmed V and J ends, which lost 1 base and 2 bases, there was a span of 12 bases. The CDR3 is 15 amino acids. The CDR3 protein is CASSQGSASPYEQYF. The CDR3 region has the DNA TGCGCCAGCAGCCAAGGATCAGCGAGCCCCTACGAGCAGTACTTC.